These 9 T cell receptor beta chains originate from one sample sequenced in a study of blood T cell repertoires in COVID-19. TCRdb's table, derived via immunoSEQ multiplex PCR, lists solely in-frame clones and lacks some. The data contain 110,000 or so clones, roughly 80% of them singletons. The sample comprised peripheral blood. The receptors shown here come from a man between 50 and 59 years old with acute or convalescent COVID-19.

The CDR3 spells CASSLVIETGRHEQYV. In DNA, the CDR3 is TGTGCCAGCAGCTTAGTGATAGAGACAGGGAGGCACGAGCAGTACGTC. The chain links TRBV11-3 to TRBJ2-7; a weak D match, TRBD1 (7 bases). The germline V and J ends were trimmed by 1 base and 5 bases, with 18 bases remaining between them. The CDR3 totals 16 residues. Germline CDR1 reads SGHNT; CDR2 reads YENEEA.

This chain links TRBV5-6 with TRBJ1-4; D is uncertain. The germline gives CDR1 SGHDT, CDR2 YYEEEE. This CDR3 is built from 14 residues. Trimming stripped 3 bases from V and 5 bases from J, with 11 bases between. CDR3 DNA: TGTGCCAGCAGCTCGTTGAACCAGAATGAAAAACTGTTTTTT. Its protein is CASSSLNQNEKLFF.

This chain uses TRBV6-4 with TRBJ1-2; TRBD1 aligns across 7 bases. This CDR3 contains 15 residues. Germline lookup yields CDR1 MRHNA and CDR2 SNTAGT. V gave up 0 bases and J gave up 4 bases; unmatched junction bases: 5. CDR3 sequence reads: CASSDSNRGVYGYTF. Written as DNA, the CDR3 is TGTGCCAGCAGTGACTCCAACAGGGGTGTCTATGGCTACACCTTC.

This clone came up a few times. J is TRBJ2-7 and V is TRBV4-1; 7 nucleotides line up with TRBD2. There are 15 residues in the CDR3. Unmatched junction bases numbered 12, after V lost 3 bases and J lost 7 bases. The germline CDR1 and CDR2 sequences are MGHRA and YSYEKL. This CDR3 reads CASSQQPRPGGEQYF. The CDR3 DNA reads as TGCGCCAGCAGCCAGCAGCCCCGCCCCGGGGGGGAGCAGTACTTC.

There are a few counts of this clone. This chain uses TRBV13 with TRBJ1-3; 8 bases line up with TRBD1. Germline V gene lookup returns CDR1 PRHDT and CDR2 FYEKMQ (reference sequence). V dropped 0 bases and J dropped 2; count of bases not matched to a gene: 6. The CDR3 totals 17 residues. The CDR3 protein is CASSLGRTGITGNTIYF. DNA for the CDR3: TGTGCCAGCAGCTTAGGCCGGACAGGGATAACTGGAAACACCATATATTTT.

The V call is TRBV19, the J call TRBJ1-1; 8 nucleotides agree with TRBD1. Trimming at V came to 1 base and at J to 1 base, leaving 8 bases not matched to a gene. From germline, CDR1 is LNHDA and CDR2 SQIVND (reference sequence). CDR3 length equals 17 residues. The CDR3 loop is CASSIGAGGARNTEAFF. CDR3 sequence (DNA): TGTGCCAGTAGTATAGGGGCAGGGGGCGCGAGGAACACTGAAGCTTTCTTT.

The rearrangement links TRBV6-5 to TRBJ2-7; 11 bases agree with TRBD1. V dropped 6 bases and J dropped 12; count of bases not matched to a gene: 7. Germline V gene data show CDR1 as MNHEY and CDR2 as SVGAGI. The CDR3 loop spans 12 amino acids. Written as DNA, the CDR3 is TGTGCCAGCAGATTGGACAGGGGGCCGATGTACTTC. Protein sequence: CASRLDRGPMYF.

This clone was seen a single time. This chain uses TRBV6-5 with TRBJ1-1, with 7 bases aligning to TRBD1. The ends lost 6 bases at V and 3 bases at J; junction bases unmatched: 7. The germline CDR1 and CDR2 sequences are MNHEY and SVGAGI. The CDR3 is 14 amino acids. The CDR3 loop is CASSGQDLDTEAFF. The CDR3 nucleotides are TGTGCCAGCAGCGGACAGGACTTGGACACTGAAGCTTTCTTT.

This chain connects TRBV5-1 to TRBJ1-5; 7 positions agree with TRBD1. V was pared by 3 bases and J by 3 bases, with 9 bases of the junction left unmatched. Germline V CDR1 and CDR2: SGHRS, YFSETQ. The CDR3 loop spans 16 amino acids. The CDR3: CASSSTDREDNQPQHF. The CDR3 bases are TGCGCCAGCAGCTCTACAGACAGGGAGGACAATCAGCCCCAGCATTTT.